The 27 T cell receptor beta chains given below trace back to one sample, sequenced in a study of T-cell memory formation after mild COVID-19. MiXCR, applied by TCRdb to the 5' RACE reads, yields one record per CDR3 protein. The data hold hundreds of thousands of distinct CDR3 sequences, with 20% observed a single time. Sample: PBMCs or a T cell subset sorted from them (not recorded which). The receptors originated from an adult woman who had mild COVID-19 (a few samples of this study predate the infection). Cell type and time point are not known.

This clonotype has a handful of counts. V gene TRBV5-5 combines with J gene TRBJ1-2; D perhaps matches TRBD1 (6 bases). CDR1 is SGHKS, CDR2 YYEKEE, per germline (reference sequence). The CDR3 extends over 15 amino acids. The V end lost 4 bases, the J end lost 3 bases, and 16 bases lay between the germline ends. CDR3 DNA sequence: TGTGCCAGCAGCCCCGTACGGGGGCGCGACTATGGCTACACCTTC. This sequence encodes CASSPVRGRDYGYTF.

The gene calls are TRBV12-3 or TRBV12-4 and TRBJ1-1, with TRBD1 matching 11 bases. Trimming took 6 bases from V and 6 from J; bases not matched to a gene: 6. The CDR3 has 14 amino acids. CDR3 nucleotide sequence: TGTGCCAGCAGACCAGGACAGGGGGCGGCTGAAGCTTTCTTT. Residues: CASRPGQGAAEAFF.

This clonotype was detected a few times. The chain combines TRBV4-1 with TRBJ2-2; D is perhaps TRBD1 (6 bases). Looked up from germline, CDR1 is MGHRA and CDR2 is YSYEKL. V was trimmed by 0 bases and J by 1 base, leaving 9 bases between them. The CDR3 has 16 amino acids. CDR3 region: CASSQDSGENTGELFF. In DNA form, the CDR3 reads TGCGCCAGCAGCCAAGATTCAGGGGAGAACACCGGGGAGCTGTTTTTT.

The V call is TRBV5-1, the J call TRBJ2-3, with 9 bases that match TRBD1. J lost 0 bases, V lost 0 bases, and 5 bases had no gene match. The CDR3 length is 17 residues. Germline V CDR1 and CDR2: SGHRS, YFSETQ. As DNA, the CDR3 is TGCGCCAGCAGCTTGGGGGCACAGGGGGCTAGCACAGATACGCAGTATTTT. Protein: CASSLGAQGASTDTQYF.

The CDR3 region has the DNA TGCGCCAGCAGCCCGGGACAGGGTCACTATGGCTACACCTTC. This encodes CASSPGQGHYGYTF. J is TRBJ1-2 and V is TRBV5-1; 9 bases are shared with TRBD1. The CDR3 loop spans 14 amino acids. Trimming at V came to 4 bases and at J to 3 bases, leaving 4 bases not matched to a gene. Germline V CDR1 and CDR2: SGHRS, YFSETQ. Complete variable domain (other parts from reference TRBV5-1 and TRBJ1-2): KAGVTQTPRYLIKTRGQQVTLSCSPISGHRSVSWYQQTPGQGLQFLFEYFSETQRNKGNFPGRFSGRQFSNSRSEMNVSTLELGDSALYLCASSPGQGHYGYTFGSGTRLTVV.

This chain joins TRBV20-1 and TRBJ2-1, with TRBD2 matching over 11 bases. Germline lookup yields CDR1 DFQATT and CDR2 SNEGSKA (reference sequence). Germline trimming cut 6 bases from V and 2 bases from J; bases unmatched to any gene: 6. The CDR3 extends over 15 amino acids. The CDR3 reads CSARELAGAYNEQFF. The CDR3, as DNA: TGCAGTGCCCGAGAACTAGCGGGGGCCTACAATGAGCAGTTCTTC.

The CDR3 sequence is CATSDQGAGNTIYF. The CDR3 nucleotides read TGTGCCACCAGTGATCAAGGGGCTGGAAACACCATATATTTT. The chain uses TRBV24-1 and TRBJ1-3, with D perhaps TRBD1 (5 bases). CDR3 length: 14 residues. The germline CDR1 and CDR2 sequences are KGHDR and SFDVKD. The ends were cut back, 3 bases at V and 2 bases at J, with 7 bases in the middle.

V and J are TRBV18 and TRBJ1-2; D is unclear. The CDR3 length is 13 residues. V lost 6 bases and J lost 2, with 10 bases in between. CDR1 is KGHSH and CDR2 is LQKENI in the germline V gene. The CDR3 DNA is TGTGCCAGCTCGCCGGCCGAAAACTATGGCTACACCTTC. Translating gives CASSPAENYGYTF.

V is TRBV6-1 and J is TRBJ2-1; D is tentatively TRBD1 or TRBD2 (5 bases each). The CDR3 runs to 16 residues. Germline V gives CDR1 MNHNS, CDR2 SASEGT. Trimming cost V 3 bases and J 7 bases, with 19 bases left between them. The CDR3 DNA reads TGTGCCAGCAGTGATTCCGCCCAGGGAGTGAGGAATGAGCAGTTCTTC. It encodes CASSDSAQGVRNEQFF.

This sequence joins TRBV12-3 or TRBV12-4 and TRBJ2-7, with 9 positions matching TRBD2. This CDR3 region has 14 residues. Germline trimming cut 2 bases from V and 7 bases from J; bases unmatched to any gene: 6. The CDR3 sequence: CASSLLAGPTEQYF. CDR3 coding DNA: TGTGCCAGCAGTTTACTAGCGGGGCCGACGGAGCAGTACTTC.

The chain is built from TRBV18 and TRBJ2-1, with TRBD1 matching over 8 bases. V was pared by 5 bases and J by 3 bases, with 9 bases of the junction left unmatched. The germline V gene has CDR1 KGHSH and CDR2 LQKENI. There are 16 residues in the CDR3. The CDR3 spells CASSAGTGKGYNEQFF. The CDR3 bases are TGTGCCAGCTCAGCCGGGACAGGAAAGGGCTACAATGAGCAGTTCTTC.

The chain links TRBV7-6 to TRBJ2-1; 7 nucleotides align to TRBD2. CDR3 length: 14 amino acids. Looked up from germline, CDR1 is SGHVS and CDR2 is FNYEAQ. V gave up 5 bases and J gave up 2 bases; unmatched junction bases: 3. The CDR3 nucleotides are TGTGCCAGCAGCCGGGAGGATGCCTACAATGAGCAGTTCTTC. Its protein is CASSREDAYNEQFF.

This clonotype was observed a few times. The chain combines TRBV9 with TRBJ1-3, with 8 nucleotides matching TRBD1. The V gene end was trimmed by 4 bases and the J gene end by 2 bases; junction bases not matched to a gene: 8. CDR1 and CDR2 from the germline V gene are SGDLS and YYNGEE. This CDR3 contains 16 residues. The CDR3 loop reads CASSKGTGQAGNTIYF. The DNA of the CDR3 is TGTGCCAGCAGCAAAGGGACAGGCCAAGCTGGAAACACCATATATTTT.

This clonotype turned up a few times. The V gene is TRBV29-1, the J gene TRBJ2-1; 7 bases match TRBD2. CDR3 length: 14 residues. Trimming at V came to 3 bases and at J to 7 bases, leaving 9 bases not matched to a gene. The germline CDR1 and CDR2 sequences are SQVTM and ANQGSEA. CDR3 sequence reads: CSVEGGRKENEQFF. The CDR3 region has the DNA TGCAGCGTTGAGGGGGGGAGGAAGGAGAATGAGCAGTTCTTC.

The genes are TRBV7-9 and TRBJ2-1; a weak D match, TRBD2 (5 bases). The CDR3 runs 14 residues. V was cut by 2 bases and J by 8 bases, with 13 bases left in between. Per germline, CDR1 SEHNR and CDR2 FQNEAQ (reference sequence). The CDR3 sequence is CASSLFRAGDEQFF. The CDR3 coding sequence is TGTGCCAGCAGCTTATTCCGAGCCGGGGATGAGCAGTTCTTC.

The chain joins TRBV7-7 to TRBJ2-3; D gene ambiguous. The CDR3 contains 14 residues. The germline V gene has CDR1 SSHAT and CDR2 FNYEAQ (reference sequence). V lost 4 bases and J lost 5, with 13 bases in between. Here the CDR3 reads CASSSPKPGDTQYF. The CDR3 region has the DNA TGTGCCAGCAGCTCCCCCAAACCGGGAGATACGCAGTATTTT. The full variable domain, its missing parts supplied by reference TRBV7-7 and TRBJ2-3, is GAGVSQSPRYKVTKRGQDVTLRCDPISSHATLYWYQQALGQGPEFLTYFNYEAQPDKSGLPSDRFSAERPEGSISTLTIQRTEQRDSAMYRCASSSPKPGDTQYFGPGTRLTVL.

This clonotype was seen more than once but under ten times. The chain uses TRBV6-5 and TRBJ2-5; 7 bases are shared with TRBD1. Germline V gene data show CDR1 as MNHEY and CDR2 as SVGAGI. This CDR3 region has 15 residues. The V and J ends lost 8 bases and 4 bases, in that order; junction bases with no gene match: 13. The DNA of the CDR3 is TGTGCCAGCCGAATCGGACAGGCGATGGTAGAGACCCAGTACTTC. Translated, it gives CASRIGQAMVETQYF.

The chain employs TRBV20-1 and TRBJ2-2; 8 nucleotides align to TRBD2. This CDR3 is 13 amino acids long. CDR1 is DFQATT and CDR2 is SNEGSKA in the germline V gene (reference sequence). V shed 2 bases and J 6 bases; nucleotides not matched to a gene: 2. For the CDR3, the DNA is TGCAGTGCTAGACTGGGACTAGCCGGGGAGCTGTTTTTT. Protein sequence: CSARLGLAGELFF.

The V call is TRBV20-1, the J call TRBJ2-4; D might be TRBD1 (5 bases). CDR1 DFQATT and CDR2 SNEGSKA come from the germline V gene (reference sequence). V shed 0 bases and J shed 0 bases, with 9 bases lying between them. The CDR3 has 15 residues. CDR3 protein: CSARDGAVAKNIQYF. In DNA, the CDR3 is TGCAGTGCTAGAGATGGGGCGGTAGCCAAAAACATTCAGTACTTC.

The CDR3 is CASSYRRPPQETQYF. As DNA, the CDR3 is TGTGCCAGCAGTTACCGCAGACCCCCGCAAGAGACCCAGTACTTC. The V call is TRBV6-2 or TRBV6-3, the J call TRBJ2-5; D call uncertain. Trimming pared 2 bases from V and 2 bases from J, leaving 12 bases between. Germline V gives CDR1 MNHEY, CDR2 SVGEGT. This CDR3 is built from 15 residues.

This clonotype was picked up a small number of times. The chain joins TRBV5-1 to TRBJ2-5; D is undetermined. The CDR3 extends over 14 amino acids. CDR1 is SGHRS, CDR2 YFSETQ, per germline. The germline V and J ends were trimmed by 4 bases and 2 bases, with 12 bases remaining between them. CDR3 loop: CASSEAGGQETQYF. CDR3 bases: TGCGCCAGCAGCGAGGCCGGTGGGCAAGAGACCCAGTACTTC.

The V and J genes are TRBV6-6 and TRBJ2-5; 7 bases line up with TRBD1. CDR1 is MNHNY, CDR2 SVGAGI, per germline (reference sequence). V trimming: 9 bases; J trimming: 5 bases; junction bases outside the gene matches: 9. The CDR3 is 13 residues long. DNA of the CDR3: TGTGCCAGTCTACAGGGGCCTATTGAGACCCAGTACTTC. Amino acids: CASLQGPIETQYF.

The gene calls are TRBV20-1 and TRBJ1-2; D call uncertain. CDR1 is DFQATT and CDR2 is SNEGSKA in the germline V gene (reference sequence). CDR3 length equals 12 residues. Trimming left V 5 bases short and J 4 bases short, with 11 bases between. CDR3 in DNA: TGCAGTGCTTACGACACTGTCTATGGCTACACCTTC. Protein product: CSAYDTVYGYTF.

Here the CDR3 reads CASSYSVGAGKYSNQPQHF. Here the CDR3 DNA reads TGTGCCAGCAGTTACTCGGTCGGGGCAGGGAAGTATAGCAATCAGCCCCAGCATTTT. The rearrangement uses TRBV6-2 or TRBV6-3 and TRBJ1-5; D may be TRBD1 (5 bases). The CDR3 length is 19 residues. V gave up 0 bases and J gave up 0 bases, with 18 bases separating them. Germline CDR1 reads MNHEY; CDR2 reads SVGEGT.

V and J are TRBV28 and TRBJ2-5; 13 bases are a match to TRBD2. The CDR3 extends over 14 amino acids. The J segment lost 11 bases and the V segment lost 3 bases, leaving 6 bases of the junction unmatched. In germline, CDR1 is MDHEN, CDR2 SYDVKM. The CDR3 nucleotides are TGTGCCAGCAGTTTCGGGGGACTAGCGGGGTCACAGTACTTC. It yields the protein CASSFGGLAGSQYF.

J is TRBJ2-5 and V is TRBV20-1; TRBD1 matches at 9 bases. J was trimmed by 4 bases and V by 2 bases; bases with no gene match: 8. The germline gives CDR1 DFQATT, CDR2 SNEGSKA (reference sequence). The CDR3 is 15 residues long. In DNA form, the CDR3 reads TGCAGTGCTAGACCTGGACAGGGGCCAAGAGAGACCCAGTACTTC. Encoded protein: CSARPGQGPRETQYF.

This clonotype has just a few counts. The V gene is TRBV24-1, the J gene TRBJ2-1, with a tentative D call TRBD1 (6 bases). This CDR3 spans 15 amino acids. Trimming removed 4 bases from V and 4 bases from J, with 13 bases in between. Per the germline V gene, CDR1 is KGHDR and CDR2 is SFDVKD. CDR3 in DNA: TGTGCCACCAGTGAATCAGGACAGAGGTACAATGAGCAGTTCTTC. This gives the protein CATSESGQRYNEQFF.